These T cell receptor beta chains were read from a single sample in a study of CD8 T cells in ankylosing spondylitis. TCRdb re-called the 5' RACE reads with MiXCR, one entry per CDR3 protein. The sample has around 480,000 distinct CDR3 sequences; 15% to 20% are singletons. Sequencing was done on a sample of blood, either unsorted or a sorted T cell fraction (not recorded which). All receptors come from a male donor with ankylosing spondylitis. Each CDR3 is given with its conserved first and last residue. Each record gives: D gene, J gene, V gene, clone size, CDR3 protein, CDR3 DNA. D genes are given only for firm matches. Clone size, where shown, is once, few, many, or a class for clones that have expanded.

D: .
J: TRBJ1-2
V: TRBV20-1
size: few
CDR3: CSARDRGRNYGYTF
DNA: TGCAGTGCTAGAGACAGGGGACGGAACTATGGCTACACCTTC

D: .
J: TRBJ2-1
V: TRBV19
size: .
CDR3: CASSIGSWRGEQFF
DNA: TGTGCCAGTAGTATTGGGAGTTGGCGGGGCGAGCAGTTCTTC

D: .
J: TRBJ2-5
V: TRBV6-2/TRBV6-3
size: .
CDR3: CASSPWGGGEETQYF
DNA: TGTGCCAGCAGTCCTTGGGGCGGCGGGGAGGAGACCCAGTACTTC

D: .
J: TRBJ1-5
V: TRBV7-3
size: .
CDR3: CASSDVQQPQHF
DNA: TGTGCCAGCAGCGACGTGCAGCAGCCCCAGCATTTT

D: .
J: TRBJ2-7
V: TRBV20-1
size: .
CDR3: CSARDSQGRSYEQYF
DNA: TGCAGTGCTAGAGATTCCCAGGGTAGGTCCTACGAGCAGTACTTC

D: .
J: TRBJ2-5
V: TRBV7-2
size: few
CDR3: CASSTRVVETQYF
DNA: TGTGCCAGCAGTACCCGGGTGGTGGAGACCCAGTACTTC

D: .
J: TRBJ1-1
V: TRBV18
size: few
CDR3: CASSPPDGLGVAFF
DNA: TGTGCCAGCTCACCTCCCGACGGATTGGGGGTAGCTTTCTTT

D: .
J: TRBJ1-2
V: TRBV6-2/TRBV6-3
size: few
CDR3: CASSYGQLLVNYGYTF
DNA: TGTGCCAGCAGTTATGGGCAGCTCCTTGTTAACTATGGCTACACCTTC

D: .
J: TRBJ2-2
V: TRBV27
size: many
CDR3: CASSLVYSHTGELFF
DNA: TGTGCCAGCAGTTTAGTCTACAGTCACACCGGGGAGCTGTTTTTT

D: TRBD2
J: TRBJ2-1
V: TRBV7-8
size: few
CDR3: CASSLGGTSRNEQFF
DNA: TGTGCCAGCAGCTTAGGAGGGACTAGTAGGAATGAGCAGTTCTTC

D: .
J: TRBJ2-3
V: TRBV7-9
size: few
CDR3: CASSQGRLSTDTQYF
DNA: TGTGCCAGCAGCCAAGGAAGGCTGAGCACAGATACGCAGTATTTT

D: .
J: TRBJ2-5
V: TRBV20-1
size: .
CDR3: CSAKLPAQETQYF
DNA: TGCAGTGCTAAGTTACCAGCACAAGAGACCCAGTACTTC

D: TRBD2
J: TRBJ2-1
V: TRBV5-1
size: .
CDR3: CASRASGYNEQFF
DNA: TGCGCCAGCAGGGCTAGCGGCTACAATGAGCAGTTCTTC

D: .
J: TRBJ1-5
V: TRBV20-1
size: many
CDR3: CSARDRTAQYSNQPQHF
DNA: TGCAGTGCTAGAGATCGTACAGCTCAATATAGCAATCAGCCCCAGCATTTT

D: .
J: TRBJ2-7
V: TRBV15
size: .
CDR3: CATSRVGGGEQYF
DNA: TGTGCCACCAGCAGAGTAGGGGGAGGCGAGCAGTACTTC

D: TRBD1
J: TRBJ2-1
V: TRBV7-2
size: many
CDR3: CASTNDRGTYNEQFF
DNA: TGTGCCAGCACCAACGACAGGGGAACCTACAATGAGCAGTTCTTC

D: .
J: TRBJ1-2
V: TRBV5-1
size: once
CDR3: CASSLDVANYGYTF
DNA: TGCGCCAGCAGCTTGGATGTTGCTAACTATGGCTACACCTTC

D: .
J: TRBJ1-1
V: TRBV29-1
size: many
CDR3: CSVVRDRNTEAFF
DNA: TGCAGCGTGGTTCGTGACAGGAACACTGAAGCTTTCTTT

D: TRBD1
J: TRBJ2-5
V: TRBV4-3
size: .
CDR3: CASSQDRGKWETQYF
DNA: TGCGCCAGCAGCCAAGACAGGGGGAAATGGGAGACCCAGTACTTC

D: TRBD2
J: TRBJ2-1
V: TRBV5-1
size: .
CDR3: CASSWGSGSYNEQFF
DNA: TGCGCCAGCAGCTGGGGTAGCGGGAGCTACAATGAGCAGTTCTTC

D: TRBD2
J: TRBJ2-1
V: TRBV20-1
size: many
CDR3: CSATGLAGGIDNEQFF
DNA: TGCAGTGCTACGGGACTAGCGGGGGGTATAGACAATGAGCAGTTCTTC

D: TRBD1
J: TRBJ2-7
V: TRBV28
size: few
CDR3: CASSTTGTGLYF
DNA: TGTGCCAGCAGCACAACCGGGACAGGGTTGTACTTC

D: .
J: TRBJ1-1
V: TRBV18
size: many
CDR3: CASSPVDRGNTEAFF
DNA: TGTGCCAGCTCACCGGTTGACAGAGGGAACACTGAAGCTTTCTTT

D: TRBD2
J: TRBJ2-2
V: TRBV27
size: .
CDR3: CASSFSGLAGSNTGELFF
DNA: TGTGCCAGCAGTTTCTCGGGACTAGCGGGTTCGAACACCGGGGAGCTGTTTTTT

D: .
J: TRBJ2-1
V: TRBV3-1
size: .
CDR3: CASSPEGRPRNEQFF
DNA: TGTGCCAGCAGCCCCGAAGGCAGGCCTCGCAATGAGCAGTTCTTC

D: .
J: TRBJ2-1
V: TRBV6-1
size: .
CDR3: CASSQRQGRAEQFF
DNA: TGTGCCAGCTCGCAACGGCAGGGAAGGGCTGAGCAGTTCTTC

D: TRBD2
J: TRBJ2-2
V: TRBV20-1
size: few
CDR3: CSASRTSGRAAGELFF
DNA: TGCAGTGCTAGCCGGACTAGCGGGAGGGCCGCCGGGGAGCTGTTTTTT

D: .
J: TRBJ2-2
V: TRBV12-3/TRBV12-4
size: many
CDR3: CASIPPGTMNTGELFF
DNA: TGTGCCAGCATCCCCCCCGGGACAATGAACACCGGGGAGCTGTTTTTT

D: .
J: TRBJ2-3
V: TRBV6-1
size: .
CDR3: CASAGSGSTDTQYF
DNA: TGTGCCAGCGCAGGAAGTGGGAGCACAGATACGCAGTATTTT

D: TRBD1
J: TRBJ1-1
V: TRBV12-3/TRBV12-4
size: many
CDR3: CASSPNRGGFTEAFF
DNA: TGTGCCAGCAGTCCCAACAGGGGAGGTTTCACTGAAGCTTTCTTT

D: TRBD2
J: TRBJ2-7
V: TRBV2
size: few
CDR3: CASTRRASGGSSYEQYF
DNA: TGTGCCAGCACGCGGAGAGCTAGCGGGGGGTCCTCCTACGAGCAGTACTTC

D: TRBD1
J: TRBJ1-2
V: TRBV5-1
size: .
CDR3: CASGTWGPKGTAGYGYTF
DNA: TGCGCCAGCGGAACATGGGGGCCCAAAGGGACAGCCGGCTATGGCTACACCTTC

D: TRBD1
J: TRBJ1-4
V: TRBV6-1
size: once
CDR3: CAVPRTGGSEKLFF
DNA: TGTGCAGTCCCTAGGACAGGCGGGAGTGAAAAACTGTTTTTT

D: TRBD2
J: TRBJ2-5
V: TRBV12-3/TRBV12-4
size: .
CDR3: CASSWGGLAEETQYF
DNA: TGTGCCAGCAGCTGGGGGGGACTAGCGGAAGAGACCCAGTACTTC

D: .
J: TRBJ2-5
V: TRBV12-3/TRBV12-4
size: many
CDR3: CASSFNGAGETQYF
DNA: TGTGCCAGCAGTTTCAACGGGGCAGGCGAGACCCAGTACTTC

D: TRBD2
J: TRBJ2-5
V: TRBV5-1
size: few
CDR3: CASSFTSGPQETQYF
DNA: TGCGCCAGCAGCTTTACTAGCGGGCCTCAAGAGACCCAGTACTTC

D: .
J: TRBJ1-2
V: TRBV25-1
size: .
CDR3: CASSASGFKRNGYTF
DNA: TGTGCCAGCAGTGCATCGGGTTTCAAAAGGAATGGCTACACCTTC

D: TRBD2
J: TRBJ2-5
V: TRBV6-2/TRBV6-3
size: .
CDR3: CASSPRGILAGAETQYF
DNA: TGTGCCAGCAGTCCCCGGGGCATACTAGCGGGGGCTGAGACCCAGTACTTC